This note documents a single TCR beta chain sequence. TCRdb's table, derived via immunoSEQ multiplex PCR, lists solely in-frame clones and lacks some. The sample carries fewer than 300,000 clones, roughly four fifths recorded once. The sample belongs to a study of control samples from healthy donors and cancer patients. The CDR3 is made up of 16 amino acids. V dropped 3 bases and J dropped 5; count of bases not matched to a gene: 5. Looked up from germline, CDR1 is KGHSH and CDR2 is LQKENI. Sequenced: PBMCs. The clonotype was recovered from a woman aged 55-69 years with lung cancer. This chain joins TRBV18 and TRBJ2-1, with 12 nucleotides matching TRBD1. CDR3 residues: CASSPAGQGAHNEQFF. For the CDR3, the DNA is TGTGCCAGCTCACCTGCGGGACAGGGGGCCCACAATGAGCAGTTCTTC.